This TCR beta chain is from a study of response to subunit inactivated influenza vaccine. Study outcomes and limitations: Each seasonal influenza vaccination, the authors suggested, recruits few new T cells.

Each CDR3 protein gets one entry after TCRdb re-called the RT-PCR reads with MiXCR. This sample carries roughly 570,000 distinct CDR3 sequences, roughly 13% of them seen once, and the ten largest clones take around 13%. On this clonotype: Its target is not known.

This sample comprised PBMCs from blood, obtained 45 days after vaccination. This TCR derives from a man in his forties or fifties who received an inactivated influenza vaccine.

CDR3 DNA sequence: TGCAGCGTTGAATCGGTCGGGAGGGCCGATGAGCAGTTCTTC. Translated: CSVESVGRADEQFF. The gene calls are TRBV29-1 and TRBJ2-1; 8 positions match TRBD2. CDR1 SQVTM and CDR2 ANQGSEA come from the germline V gene. The CDR3 is 14 amino acids. V shed 2 bases, J shed 8 bases, and the junction held 8 bases outside the gene matches.